This T cell receptor (beta chain) was captured by sequencing in a study of patients and donors after allogeneic stem cell transplantation. This CDR3 spans 13 amino acids. Germline V CDR1 and CDR2: DFQATT, SNEGSKA (reference sequence). V gave up 8 bases and J gave up 10 bases, with 18 bases separating them. TCRdb used MiXCR to reprocess the RT-PCR reads, holding one entry per CDR3 protein. The data hold around 150,000 distinct CDR3 sequences, with 30% to 45% observed a single time. The source material was blood, either unsorted or a sorted T cell fraction (not recorded which). The V gene is TRBV20-1, the J gene TRBJ1-6, with D unresolved. This receptor was taken from a human donor who was either an allogeneic HSCT recipient or a stem cell or donor lymphocyte infusion donor (not recorded which). It is not recorded whose cells these are; they may come from a transplant donor. CDR3 DNA sequence: TGCAGTTGGGTGTGGGCCGGGATATCACCCCTCCACTTT. It yields the protein CSWVWAGISPLHF.